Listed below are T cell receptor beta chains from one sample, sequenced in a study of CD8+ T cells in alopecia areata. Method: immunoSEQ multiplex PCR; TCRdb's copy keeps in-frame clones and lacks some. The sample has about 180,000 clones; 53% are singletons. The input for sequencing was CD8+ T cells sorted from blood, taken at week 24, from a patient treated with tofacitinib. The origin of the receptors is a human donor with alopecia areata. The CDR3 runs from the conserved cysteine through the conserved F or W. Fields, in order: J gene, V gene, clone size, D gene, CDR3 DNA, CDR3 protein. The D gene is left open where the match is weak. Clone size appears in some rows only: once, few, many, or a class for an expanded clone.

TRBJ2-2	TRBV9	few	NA	TGTGCCAGTCAGGGCGCCGGGGAGCTGTTTTTT	CASQGAGELFF
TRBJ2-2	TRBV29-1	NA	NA	TGCAGCGTTGCTCGGGGGACCGGGGAGCTGTTTTTT	CSVARGTGELFF
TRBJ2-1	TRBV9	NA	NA	TGTGCCAGCAGCTCCCGAAGATCAGATAGAAACAATGAGCAGTTCTTC	CASSSRRSDRNNEQFF
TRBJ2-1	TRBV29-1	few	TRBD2	TGCCTAGGGACTAGCGGTAACAATGAGCAGTTCTTC	CLGTSGNNEQFF
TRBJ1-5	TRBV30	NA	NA	TGTGCCTGGAATGAGGGAGGACAGCCCCAGCATTTT	CAWNEGGQPQHF
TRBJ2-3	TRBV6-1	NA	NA	TGTGCCAGCAGCCCTGACGGGGATACGCAGTATTTT	CASSPDGDTQYF
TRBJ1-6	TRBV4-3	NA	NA	TGCGCCAGCAGCCAAGGGAACAGGGAAAATTCACCCCTCCACTTT	CASSQGNRENSPLHF
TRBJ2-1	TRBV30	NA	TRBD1	TGTGCCGGATGGACAGGGGGCTTCAATGAGCAGTTCTTC	CAGWTGGFNEQFF
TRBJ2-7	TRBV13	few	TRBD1	TGTGCCAGCAGCCTAGACCCTCCGGGACAGGGGACCGACGAGCAGTACTTC	CASSLDPPGQGTDEQYF
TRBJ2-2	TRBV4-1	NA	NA	TGCGCCAGCAGCCGGGCAAGAACCGGGGAGCTGTTTTTT	CASSRARTGELFF
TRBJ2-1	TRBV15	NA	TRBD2	TGTGCCACCAGCAGAGATCTAGCGGGGTACAATGAGCAGTTCTTC	CATSRDLAGYNEQFF
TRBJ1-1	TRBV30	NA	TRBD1	TGTGCCTGGGAGACAGGGGTGGACACTGAAGCTTTCTTT	CAWETGVDTEAFF
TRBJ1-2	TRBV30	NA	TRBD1	TGTGCCTGGAGTCAATCCGGGACAGGGTATGGCTACACCTTC	CAWSQSGTGYGYTF
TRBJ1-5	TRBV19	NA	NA	TGTGCCAGTAGTATCTTTGTTCAGGGCGCGGGTCAGCCCCAGCATTTT	CASSIFVQGAGQPQHF
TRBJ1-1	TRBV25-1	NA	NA	TGTGCCAGCAATGACAAGGGGACGAAAACTGAAGCTTTCTTT	CASNDKGTKTEAFF
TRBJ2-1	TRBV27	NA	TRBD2	TGTGCCAGCAGCGGAACCGGGAGGACAAGAGGGTTCAATGAGCAGTTCTTC	CASSGTGRTRGFNEQFF
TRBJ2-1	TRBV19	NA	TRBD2	TGTGCCAGTAGTATCGCTCGGGGGGTAAACAATGAGCAGTTCTTC	CASSIARGVNNEQFF
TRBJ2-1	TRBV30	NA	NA	TGTGCCTGGAGTGTAGTGGAAAACAATGAGCAGTTCTTC	CAWSVVENNEQFF
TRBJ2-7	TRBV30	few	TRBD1	TGTGCCTGGAGTGAGGGGACAGGGGGCTACGAGCAGTACTTC	CAWSEGTGGYEQYF
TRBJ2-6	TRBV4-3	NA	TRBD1	TGCGCCAGCAGCCCGACAGGGGGCGCTTTCTCTGGGGCCAACGTCCTGACTTTC	CASSPTGGAFSGANVLTF
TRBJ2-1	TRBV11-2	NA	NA	TGTGCCAGCAGCTTAGCGCCTCGATACAATGAGCAGTTCTTC	CASSLAPRYNEQFF
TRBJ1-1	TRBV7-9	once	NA	TGTGCCAGCAGCCTAGTGGATCAGGGCGGTACTGAAGCTTTCTTT	CASSLVDQGGTEAFF
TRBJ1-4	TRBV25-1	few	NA	TGTGCCAGCAGCGAGCGGTTGTGGGAAAAACTGTTTTTT	CASSERLWEKLFF
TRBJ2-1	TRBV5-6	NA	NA	TGTGCCAGCAGCTTGGTTGGGGAAAACAATGAGCAGTTCTTC	CASSLVGENNEQFF
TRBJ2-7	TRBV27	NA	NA	TGTGCCTCGGGACCCAGCTCCTACGAGCAGTACTTC	CASGPSSYEQYF
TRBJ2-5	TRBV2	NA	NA	TGTGCCAGCAGTCCAGAACCGGGACAACAAGAGACCCAGTACTTC	CASSPEPGQQETQYF
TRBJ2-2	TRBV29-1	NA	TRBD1	TGCAGCGTTCTAACAGGGGGCCAGACCGGGGAGCTGTTTTTT	CSVLTGGQTGELFF
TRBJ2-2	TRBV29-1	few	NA	TGCAGCGTTGTAAATGGGGCGGCCGGGGAGCTGTTTTTT	CSVVNGAAGELFF
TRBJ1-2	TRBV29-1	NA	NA	TGCAGCGTTGAAGATCTAGGCGCTAACTATGGCTACACCTTC	CSVEDLGANYGYTF
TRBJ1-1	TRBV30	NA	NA	TGTGCCTGGAGTGTACAGAGAAACACTGAAGCTTTCTTT	CAWSVQRNTEAFF
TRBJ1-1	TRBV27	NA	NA	TGTGCCAGCAGCCTCACGACACAGAGTAACACTGAAGCTTTCTTT	CASSLTTQSNTEAFF
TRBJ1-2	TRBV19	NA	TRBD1	TGTGCCAGTAGTTCGGACAGGGACTATGGCTACACCTTC	CASSSDRDYGYTF
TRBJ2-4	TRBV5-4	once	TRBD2	TGTGCCAGCAGTACAAGCGGGGGGGCGTCGAACATTCAGTACTTC	CASSTSGGASNIQYF
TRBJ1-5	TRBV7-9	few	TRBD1	TGTGCCAGCAGTTCTACGACAGGGAGCAATCAGCCCCAGCATTTT	CASSSTTGSNQPQHF
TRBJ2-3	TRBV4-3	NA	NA	TGCGCCAGCAGCCAAGTGTGGCAGGGGCAAGATACGCAGTATTTT	CASSQVWQGQDTQYF
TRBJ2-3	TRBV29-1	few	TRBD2	TGCAGCGTTGAAGGACTAGCGGGGCCCCTCCCAAGCACAGATACGCAGTATTTT	CSVEGLAGPLPSTDTQYF
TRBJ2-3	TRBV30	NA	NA	TGTGCCTGGAGCACCGGGACTTCACGCACAGATACGCAGTATTTT	CAWSTGTSRTDTQYF
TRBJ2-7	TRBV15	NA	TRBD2	TGTGCCACCAGCCGGGAGGGGGAGGCGTCCTACGAGCAGTACTTC	CATSREGEASYEQYF